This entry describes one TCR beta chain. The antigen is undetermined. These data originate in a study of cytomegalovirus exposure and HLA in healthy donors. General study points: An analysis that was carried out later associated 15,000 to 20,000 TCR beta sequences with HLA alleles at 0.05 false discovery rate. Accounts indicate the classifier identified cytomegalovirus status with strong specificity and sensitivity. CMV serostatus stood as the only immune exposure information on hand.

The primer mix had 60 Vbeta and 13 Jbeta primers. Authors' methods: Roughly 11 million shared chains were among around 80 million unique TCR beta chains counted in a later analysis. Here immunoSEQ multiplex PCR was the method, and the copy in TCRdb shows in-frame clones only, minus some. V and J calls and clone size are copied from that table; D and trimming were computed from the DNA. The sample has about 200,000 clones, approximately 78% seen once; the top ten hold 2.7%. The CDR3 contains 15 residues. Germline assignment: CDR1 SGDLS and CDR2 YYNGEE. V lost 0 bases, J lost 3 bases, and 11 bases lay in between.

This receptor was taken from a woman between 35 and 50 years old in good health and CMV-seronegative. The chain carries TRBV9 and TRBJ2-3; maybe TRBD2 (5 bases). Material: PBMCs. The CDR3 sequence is CASSVDGRLTDTQYF. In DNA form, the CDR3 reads TGTGCCAGCAGCGTAGATGGCAGACTAACAGATACGCAGTATTTT.